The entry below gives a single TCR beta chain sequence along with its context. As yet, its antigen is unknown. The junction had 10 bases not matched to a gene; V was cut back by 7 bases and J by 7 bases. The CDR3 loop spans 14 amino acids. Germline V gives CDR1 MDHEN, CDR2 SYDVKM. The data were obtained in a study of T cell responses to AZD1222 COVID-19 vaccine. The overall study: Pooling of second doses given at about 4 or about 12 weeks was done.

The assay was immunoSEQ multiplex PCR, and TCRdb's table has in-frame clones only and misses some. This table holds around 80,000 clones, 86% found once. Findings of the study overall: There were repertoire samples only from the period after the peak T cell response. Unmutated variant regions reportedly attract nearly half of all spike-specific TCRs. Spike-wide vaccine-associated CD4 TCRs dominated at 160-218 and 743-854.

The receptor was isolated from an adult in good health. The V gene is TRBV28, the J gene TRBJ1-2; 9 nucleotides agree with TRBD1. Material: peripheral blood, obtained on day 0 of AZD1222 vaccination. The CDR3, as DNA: TGTGCCAGCACTCAGACAGGGGGTTTCTCTGGCTACACCTTC. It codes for CASTQTGGFSGYTF.